Listed below are T cell receptor beta chains from one sample, sequenced in a study of T cell responses to AZD1222 COVID-19 vaccine. The data were produced by immunoSEQ multiplex PCR, yet TCRdb's version contains in-frame clones alone and is incomplete. The sample holds tens of thousands of clones; 85% to 90% are singletons and the top ten take around 5%. The sample was peripheral blood, taken on day 0 of AZD1222 vaccination. Source of these receptors: an adult in good health. Each CDR3 is given with its conserved first and last residue. The D gene is left open where the match is weak. The listing skips clone size in some rows; elsewhere it reads once, few, many or a size class.

D gene	V gene	J gene	clone size	CDR3 DNA	CDR3 protein
NA	TRBV11-3	TRBJ1-1	NA	TGTGCCAGCAGCTTACGGCAGTTGAACACTGAAGCTTTCTTT	CASSLRQLNTEAFF
TRBD1	TRBV7-9	TRBJ1-1	NA	TGTGCCAGCAGCCTTACAGGGGTCACTGAAGCTTTCTTT	CASSLTGVTEAFF
TRBD1	TRBV4-1	TRBJ1-5	NA	TGCGCCAGCAGCCAAGATCGGACAGGGCGACAGCCCCAGCATTTT	CASSQDRTGRQPQHF
TRBD1	TRBV19	TRBJ1-4	NA	TGTGCCAGTAGTATGAACAGGGGACGGGAAAAACTGTTTTTT	CASSMNRGREKLFF
NA	TRBV11-2	TRBJ1-4	NA	TGTGCCAGCAGCTTCGTTCGTACAGGGCGAAATGAAAAACTGTTTTTT	CASSFVRTGRNEKLFF
NA	TRBV4-2	TRBJ1-2	NA	TGTGCCAGCAGCCAAGATACCGAAGCCCTGATAAATGGCTACACCTTC	CASSQDTEALINGYTF
TRBD1	TRBV11-2	TRBJ2-5	NA	TGTGCCAGCAGCTTGACAGGGCTAGAGACCCAGTACTTC	CASSLTGLETQYF
NA	TRBV19	TRBJ1-2	NA	TGTGCCAGTAGTATAAACAGTCTCGGGGACTATGGCTACACCTTC	CASSINSLGDYGYTF
TRBD2	TRBV30	TRBJ2-1	NA	TGTGCCTGGAGTTCCCTCCTAGCGGGGGGCTGGCATGAGCAGTTCTTC	CAWSSLLAGGWHEQFF
NA	TRBV15	TRBJ1-5	NA	TGTGCCACCAGCAGAGTAGGGGGGCTTCATCAGCCCCAGCATTTT	CATSRVGGLHQPQHF
NA	TRBV11-2	TRBJ2-2	NA	TGTGCCAGCAGCCCTCTGACTCACGGGGAGCTGTTTTTT	CASSPLTHGELFF
NA	TRBV11-2	TRBJ1-6	NA	TGTGCCAGCAAGGGCGGAAGTAATTCACCCCTCCACTTT	CASKGGSNSPLHF
NA	TRBV28	TRBJ1-2	once	TGTGCCAGCACCCCTGGGGGGTATGGCTACACCTTC	CASTPGGYGYTF
NA	TRBV10-3	TRBJ1-2	NA	TGTGCCATCAGTCCCCAGGGGATGCGTGGCTACACCTTC	CAISPQGMRGYTF
TRBD1	TRBV6-4	TRBJ2-7	NA	TGTGCCATCCCTCCGGGACAGTCCTACGAGCAGTACTTC	CAIPPGQSYEQYF
NA	TRBV14	TRBJ1-1	NA	TGTGCCAGCAGCCTCGGTTACACTGAAGCTTTCTTT	CASSLGYTEAFF
NA	TRBV4-1	TRBJ1-5	NA	TGCGCCAGCAGCCAGAAATCGATGGGAGTTGGGAATAGCAATCAGCCCCAGCATTTT	CASSQKSMGVGNSNQPQHF
TRBD1	TRBV5-4	TRBJ2-6	NA	TGTGCCAGCAGCGACCGGGACAGGTGGTCCTCCGGGGCCAACGTCCTGACTTTC	CASSDRDRWSSGANVLTF
NA	TRBV6-5	TRBJ2-1	NA	TGTGCCAGTCAAGCCTTCGATGAGCAGTTCTTC	CASQAFDEQFF
TRBD1	TRBV5-1	TRBJ1-1	NA	TGCGCCAGCAGCTTGGGTGGACAGGGGGCAAAAGTCACTGAAGCTTTCTTT	CASSLGGQGAKVTEAFF
NA	TRBV28	TRBJ2-1	NA	TGTGCCAGCAGTTTAGATGGTAGCTACAATGAGCAGTTCTTC	CASSLDGSYNEQFF
TRBD1	TRBV4-2	TRBJ1-2	NA	TGTGCCAGCAGCCAAGGACAGGGGGCGCCAGGCTATGGCTACACCTTC	CASSQGQGAPGYGYTF
TRBD1	TRBV19	TRBJ1-2	NA	TGTGCCACAGGGGATTGGACAGGGGACGAACATGGCTACACCTTC	CATGDWTGDEHGYTF
TRBD1	TRBV18	TRBJ1-5	NA	TGTGCCAGCTCACCCGGGACAGGTGAACAGCCCCAGCATTTT	CASSPGTGEQPQHF
TRBD2	TRBV5-1	TRBJ2-1	NA	TGCGCCAGCAGACGAAGACTAGCGGACAATGAGCAGTTCTTC	CASRRRLADNEQFF
TRBD2	TRBV11-3	TRBJ2-1	once	TGTGCCAGCAGCTTAGGAAAGCTAGCGGGGCTTCAAGATGAGCAGTTCTTC	CASSLGKLAGLQDEQFF